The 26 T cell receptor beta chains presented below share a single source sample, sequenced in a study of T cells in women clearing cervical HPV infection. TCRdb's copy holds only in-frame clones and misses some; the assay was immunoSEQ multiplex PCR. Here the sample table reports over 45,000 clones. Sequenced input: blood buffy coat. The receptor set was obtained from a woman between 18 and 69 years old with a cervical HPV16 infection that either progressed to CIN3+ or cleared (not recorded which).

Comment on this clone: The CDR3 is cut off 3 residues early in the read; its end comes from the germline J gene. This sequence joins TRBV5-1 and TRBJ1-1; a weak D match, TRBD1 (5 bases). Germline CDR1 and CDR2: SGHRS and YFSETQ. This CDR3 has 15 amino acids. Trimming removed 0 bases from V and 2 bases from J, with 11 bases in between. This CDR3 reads CASSLVGGTNTEAFF. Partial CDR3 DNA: TGCGCCAGCAGCTTGGTCGGGGGTACAAACACTGAA.

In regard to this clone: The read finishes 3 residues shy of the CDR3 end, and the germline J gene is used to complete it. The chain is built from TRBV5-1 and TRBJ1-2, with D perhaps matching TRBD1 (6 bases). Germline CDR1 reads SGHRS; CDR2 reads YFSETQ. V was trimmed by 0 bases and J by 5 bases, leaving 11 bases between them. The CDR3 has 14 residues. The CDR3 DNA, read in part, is TGCGCCAGCAGCTTGGAGGACAGAGGGTATGGC. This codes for CASSLEDRGYG. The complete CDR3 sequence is CASSLEDRGYGYTF.

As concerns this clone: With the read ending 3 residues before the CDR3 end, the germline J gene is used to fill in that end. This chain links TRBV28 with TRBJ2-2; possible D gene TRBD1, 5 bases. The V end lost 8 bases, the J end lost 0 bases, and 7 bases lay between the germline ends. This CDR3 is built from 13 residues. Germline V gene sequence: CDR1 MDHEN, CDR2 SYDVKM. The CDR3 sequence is CASQGPNTGELFF. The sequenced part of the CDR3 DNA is TGTGCCAGCCAGGGCCCGAACACCGGGGAG.

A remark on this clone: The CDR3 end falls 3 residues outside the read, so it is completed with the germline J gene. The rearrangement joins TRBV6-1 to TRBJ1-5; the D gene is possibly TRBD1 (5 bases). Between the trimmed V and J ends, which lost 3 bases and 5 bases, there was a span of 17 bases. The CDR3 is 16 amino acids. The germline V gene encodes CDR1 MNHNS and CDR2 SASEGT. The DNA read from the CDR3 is TGTGCCAGCAGTGATGGGGCCCCGGTTGGGGATCAGCCC. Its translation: CASSDGAPVGDQP. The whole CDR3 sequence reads CASSDGAPVGDQPQHF.

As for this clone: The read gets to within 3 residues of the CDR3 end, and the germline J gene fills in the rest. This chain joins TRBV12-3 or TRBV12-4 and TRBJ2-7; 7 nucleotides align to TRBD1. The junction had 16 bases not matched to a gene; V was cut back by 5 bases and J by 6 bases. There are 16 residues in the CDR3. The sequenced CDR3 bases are TGTGCCAGCAGTACGAGGGACAGAACATACCGGGTCGAG. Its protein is CASSTRDRTYRVE. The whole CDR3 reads CASSTRDRTYRVEQYF.

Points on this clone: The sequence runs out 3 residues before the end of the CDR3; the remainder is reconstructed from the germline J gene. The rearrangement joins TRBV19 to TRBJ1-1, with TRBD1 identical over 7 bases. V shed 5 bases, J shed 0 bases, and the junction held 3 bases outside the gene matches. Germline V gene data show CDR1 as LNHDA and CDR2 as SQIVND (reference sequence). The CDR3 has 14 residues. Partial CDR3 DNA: TGTGCCAGTAGTTGGGACAGATTGAACACTGAA. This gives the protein CASSWDRLNTE. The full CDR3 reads CASSWDRLNTEAFF.

CDR3 loop: CSARDHGQALSTDTQYF. CDR3 DNA (partial): TGCAGTGCTAGAGATCATGGCCAGGCTTTAAGCACAGATACG. The chain couples TRBV20-1 to TRBJ2-3; D ambiguous. Sequencing ends 3 residues short of the CDR3 end; the germline J gene provides the rest. Germline assignment: CDR1 DFQATT and CDR2 SNEGSKA (reference sequence). V lost 0 bases and J 0 bases, leaving 16 bases between the germline ends. The CDR3 contains 17 residues.

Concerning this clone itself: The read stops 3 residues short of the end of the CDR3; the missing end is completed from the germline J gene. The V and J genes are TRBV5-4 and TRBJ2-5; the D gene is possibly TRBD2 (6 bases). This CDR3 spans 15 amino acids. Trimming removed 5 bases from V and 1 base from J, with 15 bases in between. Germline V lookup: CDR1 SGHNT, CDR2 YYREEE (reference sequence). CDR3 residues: CASRSRGIPQETQYF. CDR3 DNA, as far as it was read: TGTGCCAGCAGATCCCGCGGGATACCCCAAGAGACC.

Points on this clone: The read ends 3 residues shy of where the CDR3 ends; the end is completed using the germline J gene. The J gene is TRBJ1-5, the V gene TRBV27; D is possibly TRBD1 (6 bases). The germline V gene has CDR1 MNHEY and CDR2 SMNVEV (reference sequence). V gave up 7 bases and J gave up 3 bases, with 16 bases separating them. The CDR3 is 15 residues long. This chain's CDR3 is CASTPTGRDNQPQHF. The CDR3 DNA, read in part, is TGTGCCAGCACTCCGACAGGTAGGGACAATCAGCCC.

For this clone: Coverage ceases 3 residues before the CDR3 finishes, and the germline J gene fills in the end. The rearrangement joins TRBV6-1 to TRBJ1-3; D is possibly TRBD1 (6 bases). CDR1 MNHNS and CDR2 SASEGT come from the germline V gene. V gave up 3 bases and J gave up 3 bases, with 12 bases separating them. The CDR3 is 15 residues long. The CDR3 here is CASSDHTGFGNTIYF. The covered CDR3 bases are TGTGCCAGCAGTGACCATACAGGGTTTGGAAACACC.

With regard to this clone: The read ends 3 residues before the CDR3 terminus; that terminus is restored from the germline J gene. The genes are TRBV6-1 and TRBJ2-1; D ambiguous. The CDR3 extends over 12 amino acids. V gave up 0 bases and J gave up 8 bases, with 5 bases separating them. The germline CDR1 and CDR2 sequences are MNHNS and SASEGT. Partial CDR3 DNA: TGTGCCAGCAGTGAAGCGGGCTATGAG. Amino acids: CASSEAGYE. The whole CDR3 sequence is CASSEAGYEQFF.

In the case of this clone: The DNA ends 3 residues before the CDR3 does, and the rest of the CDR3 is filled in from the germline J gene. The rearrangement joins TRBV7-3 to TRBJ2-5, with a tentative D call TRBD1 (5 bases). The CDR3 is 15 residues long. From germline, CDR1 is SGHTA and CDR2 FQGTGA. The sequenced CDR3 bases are TGTGCCAGCAGCAAGGGGTTTGGACCCACAGATACC. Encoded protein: CASSKGFGPTDT. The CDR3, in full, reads CASSKGFGPTDTQYF.

Incomplete CDR3 DNA: TGTGCCGGCGGGACAGTGAACACCGGGGAG. Residues: CAGGTVNTGE. The whole CDR3 protein reads CAGGTVNTGELFF. The gene calls are TRBV19 and TRBJ2-2; D possibly corresponds to TRBD1 (7 bases). The read finishes 3 residues shy of the CDR3 end, and the germline J gene is used to complete it. The germline CDR1 and CDR2 sequences are LNHDA and SQIVND (reference sequence). This CDR3 is 13 amino acids long. V lost 11 bases to trimming and J lost 1 base, with 11 bases between them.

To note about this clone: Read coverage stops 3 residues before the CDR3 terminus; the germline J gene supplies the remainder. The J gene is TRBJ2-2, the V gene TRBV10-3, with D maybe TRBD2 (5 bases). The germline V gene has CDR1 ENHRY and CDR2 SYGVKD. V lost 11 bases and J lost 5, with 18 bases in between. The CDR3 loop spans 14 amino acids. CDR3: CAVYRASGTGELFF. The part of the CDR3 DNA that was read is TGTGCCGTATATAGGGCTTCGGGGACCGGGGAG.

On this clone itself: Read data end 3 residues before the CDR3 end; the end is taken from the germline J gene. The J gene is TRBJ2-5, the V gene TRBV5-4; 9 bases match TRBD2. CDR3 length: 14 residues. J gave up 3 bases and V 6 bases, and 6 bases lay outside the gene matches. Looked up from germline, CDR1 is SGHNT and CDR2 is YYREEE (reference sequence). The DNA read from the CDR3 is TGTGCCAGCACCGCGGGGGGGCGGAAAGAGACC. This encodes CASTAGGRKET. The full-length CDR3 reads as CASTAGGRKETQYF.

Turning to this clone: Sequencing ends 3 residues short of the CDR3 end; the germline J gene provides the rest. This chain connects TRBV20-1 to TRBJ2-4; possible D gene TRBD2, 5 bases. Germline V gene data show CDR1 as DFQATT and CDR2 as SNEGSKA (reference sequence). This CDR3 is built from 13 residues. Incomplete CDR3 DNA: TGCAGTGCGAGAAGTGAGGGTGATCAGCCT. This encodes CSARSEGDQP. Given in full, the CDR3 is CSARSEGDQPQYF.

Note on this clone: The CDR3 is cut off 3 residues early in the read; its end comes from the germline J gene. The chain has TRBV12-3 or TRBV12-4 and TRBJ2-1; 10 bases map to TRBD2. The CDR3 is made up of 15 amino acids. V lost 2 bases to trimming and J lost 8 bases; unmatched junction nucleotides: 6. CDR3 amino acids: CASSLRRLAGDEQFF. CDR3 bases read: TGTGCCAGCAGTTTAAGGCGTCTAGCGGGGGATGAG.

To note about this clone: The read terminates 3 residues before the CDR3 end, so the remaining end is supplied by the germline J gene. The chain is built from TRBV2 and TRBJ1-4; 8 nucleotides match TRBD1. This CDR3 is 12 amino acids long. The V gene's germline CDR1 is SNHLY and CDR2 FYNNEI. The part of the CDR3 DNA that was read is TGTGCCAGCAATCAGGGGGCCTACCAA. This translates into CASNQGAYQ. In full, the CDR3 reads CASNQGAYQLFF.

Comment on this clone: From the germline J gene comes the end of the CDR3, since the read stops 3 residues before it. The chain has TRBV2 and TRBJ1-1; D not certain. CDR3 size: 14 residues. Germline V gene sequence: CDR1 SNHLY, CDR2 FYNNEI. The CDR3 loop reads CASSEALRVSEAFF. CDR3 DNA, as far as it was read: TGTGCCAGCAGTGAAGCGCTTCGGGTTAGCGAA.

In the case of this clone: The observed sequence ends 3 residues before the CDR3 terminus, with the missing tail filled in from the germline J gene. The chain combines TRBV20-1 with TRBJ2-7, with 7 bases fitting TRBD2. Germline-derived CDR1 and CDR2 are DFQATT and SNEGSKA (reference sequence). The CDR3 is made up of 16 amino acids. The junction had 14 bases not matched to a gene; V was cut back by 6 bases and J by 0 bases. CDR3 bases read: TGCAGTGCGGGGAGGGGCGAAGGGTGGAACTCCTACGAG. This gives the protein CSAGRGEGWNSYE. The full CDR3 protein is CSAGRGEGWNSYEQYF.

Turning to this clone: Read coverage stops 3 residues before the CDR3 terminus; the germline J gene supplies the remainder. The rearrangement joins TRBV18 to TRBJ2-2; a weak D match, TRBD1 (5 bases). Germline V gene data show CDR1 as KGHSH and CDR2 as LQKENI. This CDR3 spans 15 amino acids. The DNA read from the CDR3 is TGTGCCAGCTCCCATGACAGAACAACTAATGAAAAG. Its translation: CASSHDRTTNEK. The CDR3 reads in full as CASSHDRTTNEKLFF.

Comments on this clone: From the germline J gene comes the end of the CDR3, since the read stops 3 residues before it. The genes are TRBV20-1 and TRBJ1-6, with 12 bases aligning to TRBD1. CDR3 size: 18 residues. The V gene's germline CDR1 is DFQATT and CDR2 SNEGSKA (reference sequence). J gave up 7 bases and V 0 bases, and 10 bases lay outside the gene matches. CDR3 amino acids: CSARETGQGAGRNSPLHF. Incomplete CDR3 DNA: TGCAGTGCTAGAGAGACGGGACAGGGGGCGGGGAGGAATTCACCC.

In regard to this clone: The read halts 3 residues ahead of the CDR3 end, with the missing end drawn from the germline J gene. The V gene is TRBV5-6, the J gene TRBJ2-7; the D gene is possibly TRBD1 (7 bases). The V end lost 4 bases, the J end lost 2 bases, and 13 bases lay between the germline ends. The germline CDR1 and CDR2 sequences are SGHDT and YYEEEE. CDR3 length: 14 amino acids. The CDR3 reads CASSETGTPYEQYF. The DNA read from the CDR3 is TGTGCCAGCAGCGAGACAGGGACTCCCTACGAG.

Here the CDR3 reads CASSLEGPLHTDTQYF. Incomplete CDR3 DNA: TGCGCCAGCAGCTTGGAGGGGCCGCTGCACACAGATACG. The rearrangement uses TRBV5-1 and TRBJ2-3; perhaps TRBD1 as D (5 bases). Read sequence stops 3 residues before the CDR3 end, and the germline J gene provides the missing end. The V gene's germline CDR1 is SGHRS and CDR2 YFSETQ. The CDR3 totals 16 residues. V was clipped by 0 bases and J by 2 bases, with 13 bases between them.

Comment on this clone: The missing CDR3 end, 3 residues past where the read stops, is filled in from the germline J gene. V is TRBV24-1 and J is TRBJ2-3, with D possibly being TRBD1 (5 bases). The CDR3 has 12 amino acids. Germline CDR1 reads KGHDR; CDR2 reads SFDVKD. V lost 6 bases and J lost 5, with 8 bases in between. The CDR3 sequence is CATSLRGDTQYF. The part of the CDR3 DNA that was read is TGTGCCACCAGTTTAAGGGGAGATACG.

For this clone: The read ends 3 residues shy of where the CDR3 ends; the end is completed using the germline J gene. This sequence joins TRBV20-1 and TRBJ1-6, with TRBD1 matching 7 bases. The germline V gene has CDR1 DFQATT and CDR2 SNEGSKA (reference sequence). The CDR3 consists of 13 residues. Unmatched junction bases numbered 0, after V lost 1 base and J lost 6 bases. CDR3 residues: CSARGDSNSPLHF. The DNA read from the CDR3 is TGCAGTGCTAGAGGGGACAGTAATTCACCC.